Each of the 8 T cell receptor beta chains below was sequenced from the same sample in a study of shared clonotypes between healthy human individuals (dated by TCRdb to about 2020). Library preparation was by the immunoSEQ multiplex PCR assay. The clones in this table, taken by TCRdb from immuneACCESS, are in-frame only. Not every clone is retained; where verified, under half of the shortfall comes from an unresolved V gene, and the cause of the rest is unknown. This sample is represented by about 1.1 million clones; more than 75% of them were singletons. Roughly 0.65% of the sample rests with the top ten. The specimen was memory CD4+ T cells from PBMCs. The meaning of the sample's cell subset or site label: CD45RA-negative fraction. The receptors here all came from a man younger than 30 in good health. Some clones in this sample may be carry-over from other donors' samples.

This sequence joins TRBV11-2 and TRBJ2-5; D tentatively reads TRBD1 or TRBD2 (5 bases each). Germline CDR1 and CDR2: SGHAT and FQNNGV. The CDR3 is 16 residues long. Trimming left V 2 bases short and J 4 bases short, with 17 bases between. The CDR3 loop is CASSLSNRGRRETQYF. As DNA, the CDR3 is TGTGCCAGCAGCTTAAGTAACCGGGGCCGGCGAGAGACCCAGTACTTC.

V and J are TRBV28 and TRBJ2-1; a weak D match, TRBD2 (6 bases). Germline V gene sequence: CDR1 MDHEN, CDR2 SYDVKM. The CDR3 contains 14 residues. V was pared by 0 bases and J by 10 bases, with 13 bases between. CDR3 in amino acids: CASSLWGLRKEQFF. CDR3 sequence (DNA): TGTGCCAGCAGTTTATGGGGACTCCGCAAGGAGCAGTTCTTC.

The chain has TRBV7-9 and TRBJ2-5; 9 bases agree with TRBD2. Germline lookup yields CDR1 SEHNR and CDR2 FQNEAQ (reference sequence). The ends lost 5 bases at V and 5 bases at J; junction bases unmatched: 9. The CDR3 covers 15 residues. The CDR3 DNA sequence: TGTGCCAGCAGCCCAAGACTAGCGGACTTGGAGACCCAGTACTTC. It codes for CASSPRLADLETQYF.

This clone was picked up a small number of times. This chain links TRBV18 with TRBJ2-7; 10 bases are shared with TRBD1. CDR1 KGHSH and CDR2 LQKENI come from the germline V gene. CDR3 length: 14 amino acids. The J segment lost 3 bases and the V segment lost 5 bases, leaving 4 bases of the junction unmatched. The CDR3 sequence: CASSSTGGYYEQYF. The CDR3 nucleotides are TGTGCCAGCTCATCGACAGGGGGCTACTACGAGCAGTACTTC.

The V gene is TRBV12-5, the J gene TRBJ2-2; D unresolved. CDR3 length: 12 amino acids. Germline lookup yields CDR1 LGHNT and CDR2 FRNRAP. Between the trimmed V and J ends, which lost 2 bases and 7 bases, there was a span of 5 bases. CDR3 amino acids: CASGLSSGELFF. For the CDR3, the DNA is TGTGCTAGTGGTTTGTCGAGCGGGGAGCTGTTTTTT.

The chain uses TRBV5-1 and TRBJ2-3; maybe TRBD2 (6 bases). Trimming pared 1 base from V and 0 bases from J, leaving 9 bases between. CDR1 and CDR2 from the germline V gene are SGHRS and YFSETQ. The CDR3 length is 15 residues. CDR3 residues: CASSLFRGSTDTQYF. The CDR3 bases are TGCGCCAGCAGCTTGTTTCGGGGGAGCACAGATACGCAGTATTTT.

The chain employs TRBV15 and TRBJ1-2; no clear D gene. Between the trimmed V and J ends, which lost 0 bases and 5 bases, there was a span of 22 bases. Germline-derived CDR1 and CDR2 are LNHNV and YYDKDF (reference sequence). The CDR3 contains 18 residues. CDR3 protein: CATSRDIRLLPTVYGYTF. CDR3 in DNA: TGTGCCACCAGCAGAGATATCAGGTTGCTTCCAACAGTTTATGGCTACACCTTC.

This clone was seen a few times. The chain uses TRBV7-2 and TRBJ2-1; TRBD1 is a possible D gene (6 bases). CDR1 SGHTA and CDR2 FQGNSA come from the germline V gene. CDR3 length equals 15 residues. V dropped 3 bases and J dropped 4 bases, with 13 bases sitting between them. DNA for the CDR3: TGTGCCAGCAGCTTTCTTACAGGGCGGTACAATGAGCAGTTCTTC. Protein sequence: CASSFLTGRYNEQFF. The full variable domain, completed using reference TRBV7-2 and TRBJ2-1, is GAGVSQSPSNKVTEKGKDVELRCDPISGHTALYWYRQSLGQGLEFLIYFQGNSAPDKSGLPSDRFSAERTGGSVSTLTIQRTQQEDSAVYLCASSFLTGRYNEQFFGPGTRLTVL.